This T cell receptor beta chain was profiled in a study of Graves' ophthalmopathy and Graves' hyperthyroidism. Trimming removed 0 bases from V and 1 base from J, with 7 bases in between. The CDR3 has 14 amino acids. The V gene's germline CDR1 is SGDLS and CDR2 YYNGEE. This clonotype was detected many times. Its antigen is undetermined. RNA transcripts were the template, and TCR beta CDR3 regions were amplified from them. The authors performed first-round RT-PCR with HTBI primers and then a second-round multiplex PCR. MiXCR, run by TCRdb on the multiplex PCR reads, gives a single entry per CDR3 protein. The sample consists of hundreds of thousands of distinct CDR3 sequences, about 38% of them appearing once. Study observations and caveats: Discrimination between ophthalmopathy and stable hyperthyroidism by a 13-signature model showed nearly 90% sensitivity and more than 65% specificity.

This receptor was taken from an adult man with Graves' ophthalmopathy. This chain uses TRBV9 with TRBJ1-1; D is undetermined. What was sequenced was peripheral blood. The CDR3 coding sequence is TGTGCCAGCAGCGTAGAGGAGGGGAACACTGAAGCTTTCTTT. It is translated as CASSVEEGNTEAFF. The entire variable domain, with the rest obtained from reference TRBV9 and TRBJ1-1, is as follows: DSGVTQTPKHLITATGQRVTLRCSPRSGDLSVYWYQQSLDQGLQFLIQYYNGEERAKGNILERFSAQQFPDLHSELNLSSLELGDSALYFCASSVEEGNTEAFFGQGTRLTVV.